One and the same sample provided the 20 T cell receptor beta chains below, sequenced in a study of blood T cell repertoires in COVID-19. Repertoires were generated with immunoSEQ multiplex PCR, while TCRdb's copy carries only in-frame clones and drops some. The sample carries just over 300,000 clones, approximately 89% recorded once. Sequencing input: peripheral blood. All receptors derive from a woman in her thirties with COVID-19, enrolled during active disease.

The J gene is TRBJ1-2, the V gene TRBV19; 7 bases map to TRBD1. Germline V gene lookup returns CDR1 LNHDA and CDR2 SQIVND (reference sequence). The J segment lost 4 bases and the V segment lost 7 bases, leaving 6 bases of the junction unmatched. The CDR3 consists of 13 residues. CDR3 nucleotide sequence: TGTGCCAGTAACGACAGGGTCGGCTATGGCTACACCTTC. As protein: CASNDRVGYGYTF.

The V gene is TRBV4-2, the J gene TRBJ1-6; D is unclear. This CDR3 spans 13 amino acids. V dropped 4 bases and J dropped 7 bases, with 8 bases sitting between them. In germline, CDR1 is LGHNA, CDR2 YNFKEQ. DNA of the CDR3: TGTGCCAGCAGCCCAATGAGGAATTCACCCCTCCACTTT. Translating gives CASSPMRNSPLHF.

This clone showed up just a few times. V and J are TRBV6-6 and TRBJ2-1; TRBD2 matches at 11 bases. CDR1 is MNHNY, CDR2 SVGAGI, per germline (reference sequence). The V gene end was trimmed by 2 bases and the J gene end by 7 bases; junction bases not matched to a gene: 4. This CDR3 contains 15 residues. CDR3 DNA: TGTGCCAGCAGTTACGGCCTAGCGGGGGGTAATGAGCAGTTCTTC. Protein: CASSYGLAGGNEQFF.

By share, this clone counts as medium-sized (0.01 to 0.1%). This sequence joins TRBV28 and TRBJ2-5, with TRBD1 identical over 8 bases. J lost 5 bases, V lost 6 bases, and 11 bases had no gene match. This CDR3 has 15 amino acids. The germline V gene has CDR1 MDHEN and CDR2 SYDVKM. In DNA form, the CDR3 reads TGTGCCAGCAGCCGTAATCAGGGGGCCGTGGAGACCCAGTACTTC. As protein: CASSRNQGAVETQYF. The full variable domain, its missing parts supplied by reference TRBV28 and TRBJ2-5, is DVKVTQSSRYLVKRTGEKVFLECVQDMDHENMFWYRQDPGLGLRLIYFSYDVKMKEKGDIPEGYSVSREKKERFSLILESASTNQTSMYLCASSRNQGAVETQYFGPGTRLLVL.

The chain is built from TRBV29-1 and TRBJ2-7, with D perhaps matching TRBD1 (6 bases). Germline V gene lookup returns CDR1 SQVTM and CDR2 ANQGSEA. V was clipped by 5 bases and J by 6 bases, with 17 bases between them. CDR3 length: 13 amino acids. In DNA form, the CDR3 reads TGCAGCGTTCAGGCAGGGGAGACGTTCGAGCAGTACTTC. The encoded protein is CSVQAGETFEQYF.

The chain employs TRBV29-1 and TRBJ1-2; no clear D. Germline V gene data show CDR1 as SQVTM and CDR2 as ANQGSEA. The CDR3 is made up of 11 amino acids. V was clipped by 3 bases and J by 7 bases, with 9 bases between them. The CDR3 region has the DNA TGCAGCGTTGATTCGGGGATTGGCTACACCTTC. Translation gives CSVDSGIGYTF.

This clone is a singleton in its sample. The chain uses TRBV10-1 and TRBJ2-3; the D is unclear. Germline CDR1 WNHNN, CDR2 SYGVQD (reference sequence). The V end was cut by 4 bases, the J end by 2 bases, with 7 bases between. This CDR3 contains 13 residues. Here the CDR3 DNA reads TGCGCCAGCAGTGTAGCCATCACAGATACGCAGTATTTT. It yields the protein CASSVAITDTQYF.

This clone was seen just once. This chain connects TRBV4-2 to TRBJ2-5; 16 positions match TRBD2. CDR3 size: 18 residues. Germline V gene data show CDR1 as LGHNA and CDR2 as YNFKEQ. The J segment lost 4 bases and the V segment lost 1 base, leaving 6 bases of the junction unmatched. CDR3 coding DNA: TGTGCCAGCAGCCAAGTGGGACTAGCGGGGGGGCCGCGAGAGACCCAGTACTTC. Protein sequence: CASSQVGLAGGPRETQYF.

The CDR3 here is CASSGVAGVREQYF. In DNA, the CDR3 is TGTGCCAGCAGCGGGGTTGCGGGGGTGCGCGAGCAGTACTTC. The chain uses TRBV5-4 and TRBJ2-7, with TRBD2 identical over 7 bases. Germline values: CDR1 SGHNT, CDR2 YYREEE (reference sequence). After removal of 4 bases from V and 6 bases from J, the junction contained 10 bases not matched to a gene. The CDR3 runs 14 residues. The entire variable domain, with the rest obtained from reference TRBV5-4 and TRBJ2-7, is as follows: ETGVTQSPTHLIKTRGQQVTLRCSSQSGHNTVSWYQQALGQGPQFIFQYYREEENGRGNFPPRFSGLQFPNYSSELNVNALELDDSALYLCASSGVAGVREQYFGPGTRLTVT.

This chain links TRBV6-2 or TRBV6-3 with TRBJ2-2; 10 nucleotides align to TRBD1. V lost 5 bases to trimming and J lost 4 bases; unmatched junction nucleotides: 7. The germline gives CDR1 MNHEY, CDR2 SVGEGT. The CDR3 covers 16 residues. CDR3 sequence: CASSRQGARGTGELFF. CDR3 coding DNA: TGTGCCAGCAGTAGACAGGGGGCGCGTGGCACCGGGGAGCTGTTTTTT.

The chain uses TRBV13 and TRBJ1-2; 10 nucleotides align to TRBD1. The germline V gene encodes CDR1 PRHDT and CDR2 FYEKMQ (reference sequence). V lost 5 bases and J lost 6; bases outside the gene matches: 15. CDR3 length: 17 amino acids. CDR3 amino acids: CASSLEEARDRGNGYTF. The CDR3 DNA reads as TGTGCCAGCAGCCTAGAGGAAGCTCGGGACAGGGGAAATGGCTACACCTTC.

J is TRBJ2-2 and V is TRBV7-8; 9 positions agree with TRBD2. The CDR3 is 18 residues long. Germline loops: CDR1 SGHVS, CDR2 FQNEAQ. V lost 6 bases to trimming and J lost 0 bases; unmatched junction nucleotides: 11. CDR3: CASRGGLAGRANTGELFF. CDR3 sequence (DNA): TGTGCCAGCAGGGGAGGGCTAGCGGGGAGAGCGAACACCGGGGAGCTGTTTTTT.

The chain is built from TRBV5-1 and TRBJ1-6; TRBD1 might be the D (5 bases). Trimming removed 0 bases from V and 10 bases from J, with 11 bases in between. The CDR3 runs to 14 residues. Germline V gene sequence: CDR1 SGHRS, CDR2 YFSETQ. The CDR3 region is CASSLAGGGSPLHF. In DNA, the CDR3 is TGCGCCAGCAGCTTGGCTGGGGGGGGATCACCCCTCCACTTT.

The J gene is TRBJ2-4, the V gene TRBV21-1; the table names TRBD1, a call not compared with the DNA. TRBV21-1 is noted as a pseudogene. The CDR3 is made up of 13 amino acids. As DNA, the CDR3 is TGTGCCAGCAGCACGAGGACAGGAGTAATTCAGTACTTC. Residues: CASSTRTGVIQYF.

V and J are TRBV11-2 and TRBJ1-1, with D possibly matching TRBD1 (5 bases). From germline, CDR1 is SGHAT and CDR2 FQNNGV. This CDR3 spans 14 amino acids. Trimming pared 1 base from V and 5 bases from J, leaving 11 bases between. The CDR3 is CASSLAAGRTEAFF. The CDR3, as DNA: TGTGCCAGCAGCTTAGCGGCGGGGCGGACTGAAGCTTTCTTT.

The chain links TRBV3-1 (or the pseudogene TRBV3-2) to TRBJ2-2, with 7 bases aligning to TRBD1. CDR1 LGHDT and CDR2 YNNKEL come from the germline V gene (reference sequence). V lost 1 base, J lost 14 bases, and 4 bases stayed unmatched. The CDR3 is 12 residues long. The CDR3 DNA reads as TGTGCCAGCAGCCAAGGACAGGGTGGACTGTTTTTT. This translates into CASSQGQGGLFF.

This clone was seen a few times. CDR3 region: CASSLPYAAEKNIQYF. Written as DNA, the CDR3 is TGCGCCAGCAGCTTACCCTACGCGGCGGAGAAAAACATTCAGTACTTC. The chain has TRBV5-1 and TRBJ2-4; D gene uncertain. Trimming left V 2 bases short and J 4 bases short, with 16 bases between. Germline loops: CDR1 SGHRS, CDR2 YFSETQ. The CDR3 has 16 residues.

The chain combines TRBV5-5 with TRBJ1-2, with 7 bases identical to TRBD1. V lost 4 bases and J lost 6; bases outside the gene matches: 3. The V gene's germline CDR1 is SGHKS and CDR2 YYEKEE (reference sequence). This CDR3 is 12 amino acids long. CDR3 region: CASSTDRDGYTF. CDR3 sequence (DNA): TGTGCCAGCAGCACAGACAGGGATGGCTACACCTTC. Variable domain in full (rest from reference TRBV5-5 and TRBJ1-2): DAGVTQSPTHLIKTRGQQVTLRCSPISGHKSVSWYQQVLGQGPQFIFQYYEKEERGRGNFPDRFSARQFPNYSSELNVNALLLGDSALYLCASSTDRDGYTFGSGTRLTVV.

This chain links TRBV14 with TRBJ1-2; TRBD1 aligns across 8 bases. The CDR3 is made up of 15 amino acids. The germline gives CDR1 SGHDN, CDR2 FVKESK. Trimming at V came to 5 bases and at J to 4 bases, leaving 9 bases not matched to a gene. CDR3 DNA: TGTGCCAGCAGCGAAGCACAGGGGGTAGCCTATGGCTACACCTTC. This sequence encodes CASSEAQGVAYGYTF.

Only a few counts were recorded for this clone. The chain combines TRBV7-9 with TRBJ1-6; D is ambiguous. The V end was cut by 1 base, the J end by 4 bases, with 8 bases between. Germline V gives CDR1 SEHNR, CDR2 FQNEAQ (reference sequence). There are 15 residues in the CDR3. CDR3 sequence reads: CASSLEGGYNSPLHF. The CDR3 DNA reads as TGTGCCAGCAGCTTAGAGGGAGGTTATAATTCACCCCTCCACTTT.